These 30 T cell receptor beta chains were sequenced from one sample in a study of blood T cell repertoires in COVID-19. The protocol was immunoSEQ multiplex PCR, while the TCRdb copy is restricted to in-frame clones and leaves out a portion. The sample consists of about 240,000 clones, 86% of them appearing once. The sample was peripheral blood. These receptors were obtained from an older man with acute or convalescent COVID-19.

This clone was counted a single time. This chain links TRBV15 with TRBJ2-1; 7 bases align to TRBD1. The junction had 13 bases not matched to a gene; V was cut back by 1 base and J by 7 bases. The germline CDR1 and CDR2 sequences are LNHNV and YYDKDF (reference sequence). The CDR3 is 17 amino acids. CDR3 sequence: CATSRVPGTEPRNEQFF. The CDR3 coding sequence is TGTGCCACCAGCAGAGTACCAGGGACAGAACCGAGGAATGAGCAGTTCTTC. Together with reference TRBV15 and TRBJ2-1, the CDR3 gives the full variable domain: DAMVIQNPRYQVTQFGKPVTLSCSQTLNHNVMYWYQQKSSQAPKLLFHYYDKDFNNEADTPDNFQSRRPNTSFCFLDIRSPGLGDTAMYLCATSRVPGTEPRNEQFFGPGTRLTVL.

The rearrangement uses TRBV5-1 and TRBJ1-5; 10 bases line up with TRBD1. From germline, CDR1 is SGHRS and CDR2 YFSETQ. CDR3 length equals 14 residues. The trim removed 4 bases at V and 9 bases at J, leaving 7 bases unmatched. CDR3 nucleotide sequence: TGCGCCAGCAGCCCGGGACAGGGGTTATCGCCCCAGCATTTT. It translates to CASSPGQGLSPQHF.

The chain uses TRBV25-1 and TRBJ2-1, with TRBD1 as a possible D gene (6 bases). Germline V gene data show CDR1 as MGHDK and CDR2 as SYGVNS. Trimming removed 6 bases from V and 3 bases from J, with 15 bases in between. The CDR3 totals 15 residues. The CDR3 here is CASRDTGILYNEQFF. CDR3 DNA sequence: TGTGCCAGCAGGGACACAGGGATACTCTACAATGAGCAGTTCTTC.

The V gene is TRBV7-9, the J gene TRBJ2-3; 8 bases map to TRBD1. V was pared by 3 bases and J by 2 bases, with 4 bases of the junction left unmatched. The CDR3 spans 15 residues. Germline V gene data show CDR1 as SEHNR and CDR2 as FQNEAQ (reference sequence). The CDR3 nucleotides are TGTGCCAGCAGCTTGATGGGACAGGCCACAGATACGCAGTATTTT. Its translation: CASSLMGQATDTQYF.

CDR3: CASSFLRDRVDYGYTF. CDR3 sequence (DNA): TGTGCCAGCAGTTTCCTTCGGGACAGGGTGGACTATGGCTACACCTTC. The V gene is TRBV6-5, the J gene TRBJ1-2, with TRBD1 matching over 9 bases. V was clipped by 4 bases and J by 3 bases; unmatched bases: 9. Looked up from germline, CDR1 is MNHEY and CDR2 is SVGAGI. The CDR3 has 16 amino acids.

This chain links TRBV27 with TRBJ1-4; 9 nucleotides align to TRBD1. The CDR3 extends over 16 amino acids. Germline V gene lookup returns CDR1 MNHEY and CDR2 SMNVEV (reference sequence). The V segment lost 2 bases and the J segment 8 bases; nucleotides outside the gene matches: 9. The DNA of the CDR3 is TGTGCCAGCAGTTTACGGGTACGACAGGGGGTAGAAAAACTGTTTTTT. Protein: CASSLRVRQGVEKLFF.

The chain recombines TRBV27 with TRBJ1-2; 8 nucleotides agree with TRBD1. The germline V gene has CDR1 MNHEY and CDR2 SMNVEV (reference sequence). This CDR3 has 15 residues. Germline trimming cut 5 bases from V and 7 bases from J; bases unmatched to any gene: 12. The CDR3 is CASSDIRQGRGGYTF. In nucleotides, the CDR3 is TGTGCCAGCAGTGATATTAGACAGGGGCGTGGTGGCTACACCTTC.

The chain joins TRBV11-1 to TRBJ2-1; D perhaps matches TRBD2 (5 bases). This CDR3 is 16 amino acids long. The germline V gene has CDR1 SGHAT and CDR2 FQDESV (reference sequence). Trimming pared 5 bases from V and 11 bases from J, leaving 25 bases between. The CDR3 spells CASSLNSALDSIQQFF. CDR3 coding DNA: TGTGCCAGCAGCCTTAATTCTGCACTGGACTCGATTCAGCAGTTCTTC.

V is TRBV6-5 and J is TRBJ2-7; D is uncertain. This CDR3 contains 13 residues. Germline-derived CDR1 and CDR2 are MNHEY and SVGAGI. V lost 6 bases and J lost 6, with 15 bases in between. The CDR3 protein is CASRISAGLEQYF. CDR3 DNA sequence: TGTGCCAGCAGGATAAGTGCAGGTCTCGAGCAGTACTTC.

V and J are TRBV24-1 and TRBJ1-2; TRBD1 might be the D (5 bases). The CDR3 has 14 amino acids. The ends were cut back, 3 bases at V and 8 bases at J, with 15 bases in the middle. CDR1 is KGHDR and CDR2 is SFDVKD in the germline V gene. The CDR3 region is CATSDVDSPRGYTF. Here the CDR3 DNA reads TGTGCCACCAGTGATGTAGACAGCCCCAGGGGCTACACCTTC.

This clone was seen only once. This rearrangement joins TRBV6-4 to TRBJ2-3; D possibly corresponds to TRBD2 (5 bases). Deletions cut 5 bases from V and 2 bases from J, with 8 bases between. From germline, CDR1 is MRHNA and CDR2 SNTAGT. This CDR3 comprises 13 residues. CDR3 in amino acids: CASSIRDTDTQYF. The CDR3 region has the DNA TGTGCCAGCAGTATCCGGGACACAGATACGCAGTATTTT.

The gene calls are TRBV6-5 and TRBJ2-1; TRBD2 might be the D (6 bases). This CDR3 has 16 amino acids. CDR1 and CDR2 from the germline V gene are MNHEY and SVGAGI. Trimming shortened V by 0 bases and J by 0 bases, and 9 bases separated the two germline ends. CDR3 coding DNA: TGTGCCAGCAGTTACTCCGGGGGAGGCTCCTACAATGAGCAGTTCTTC. This sequence encodes CASSYSGGGSYNEQFF.

This sequence joins TRBV28 and TRBJ1-4; D is perhaps TRBD1 (5 bases). The CDR3 covers 14 residues. Looked up from germline, CDR1 is MDHEN and CDR2 is SYDVKM. V lost 1 base and J lost 7, with 10 bases in between. The CDR3 sequence is CASSLSGAVEKLFF. As DNA, the CDR3 is TGTGCCAGCAGTTTATCTGGGGCTGTTGAAAAACTGTTTTTT.

V gene TRBV29-1 combines with J gene TRBJ1-6; the D gene is possibly TRBD1 (6 bases). Trimming pared 6 bases from V and 6 bases from J, leaving 12 bases between. Germline-derived CDR1 and CDR2 are SQVTM and ANQGSEA. The CDR3 totals 13 residues. CDR3 DNA sequence: TGCAGCGTATCCAGGGGTGGTAATTCACCCCTCCACTTT. Translation gives CSVSRGGNSPLHF.

The chain employs TRBV19 and TRBJ1-5; D is unclear. Germline V gene lookup returns CDR1 LNHDA and CDR2 SQIVND (reference sequence). V was clipped by 3 bases and J by 12 bases, with 9 bases between them. CDR3 length: 11 amino acids. CDR3 bases: TGTGCCAGTAGTATGCGGCAACACCAGCATTTT. Its translation: CASSMRQHQHF.

This clone showed up just once. The V gene is TRBV29-1, the J gene TRBJ1-2; D might be TRBD1 (5 bases). Deletions cut 4 bases from V and 2 bases from J, with 8 bases between. The CDR3 sequence is 12 residues long. Germline CDR1 is SQVTM and CDR2 is ANQGSEA. The CDR3 nucleotides read TGCAGCGTTGCGGACAACAACTATGGCTACACCTTC. It encodes CSVADNNYGYTF.

This clone has only a few counts. V and J are TRBV20-1 and TRBJ2-1; weak D call: TRBD2 (5 bases). This CDR3 is built from 11 residues. CDR1 is DFQATT and CDR2 is SNEGSKA in the germline V gene (reference sequence). V lost 6 bases and J lost 9, with 12 bases in between. CDR3: CSASRGSEQFF. DNA of the CDR3: TGCAGTGCCTCCCGGGGTAGTGAGCAGTTCTTC.

The sample holds one count of this clone. In the same sample, other DNA sequences code for this CDR3. The chain carries TRBV6-4 and TRBJ1-6, with D possibly being TRBD1 (5 bases). Trimming pared 3 bases from V and 6 bases from J, leaving 12 bases between. This CDR3 has 15 amino acids. Germline CDR1 is MRHNA and CDR2 is SNTAGT. The DNA of the CDR3 is TGTGCCAGCAGTGAAGGGACGGGAGGTAATTCACCCCTCCACTTT. Residues: CASSEGTGGNSPLHF.

The J gene is TRBJ2-1, the V gene TRBV24-1, with 9 positions matching TRBD2. The CDR3 has 17 residues. In germline, CDR1 is KGHDR, CDR2 SFDVKD. The junction had 16 bases not matched to a gene; V was cut back by 4 bases and J by 10 bases. The CDR3 DNA sequence: TGTGCCACCAGTGACCCTCAAGGGGGACTAGCAGGACGGGAGCAGTTCTTC. Translated: CATSDPQGGLAGREQFF.

DNA for the CDR3: TGTGCCAGCAGCGTCTACAGGGGAATGAACACTGAAGCTTTCTTT. Protein: CASSVYRGMNTEAFF. The chain employs TRBV7-8 and TRBJ1-1; 7 nucleotides align to TRBD1. CDR3 length equals 15 residues. Germline CDR1 and CDR2: SGHVS and FQNEAQ. Trimming removed 5 bases from V and 0 bases from J; junction bases left unmatched: 6. The whole variable domain, filled in from reference TRBV7-8 and TRBJ1-1, reads GAGVSQSPRYKVAKRGQDVALRCDPISGHVSLFWYQQALGQGPEFLTYFQNEAQLDKSGLPSDRFFAERPEGSVSTLKIQRTQQEDSAVYLCASSVYRGMNTEAFFGQGTRLTVV.

V and J are TRBV6-5 and TRBJ1-5; D remains unclear. Trimming left V 2 bases short and J 6 bases short, with 17 bases between. Germline V gene data show CDR1 as MNHEY and CDR2 as SVGAGI. The CDR3 contains 16 residues. The CDR3 nucleotides are TGTGCCAGCAGTTACGGACCCGGAGGTCCAGGTCAGCCCCAGCATTTT. Residues: CASSYGPGGPGQPQHF.

The chain has TRBV4-3 and TRBJ1-4; D possibly corresponds to TRBD1 (5 bases). CDR1 and CDR2 from the germline V gene are LGHNA and YSLEER. The CDR3 extends over 17 amino acids. V lost 4 bases to trimming and J lost 7 bases, with 22 bases between them. CDR3 residues: CASSLQRNRNRGEKLFF. CDR3 bases: TGCGCCAGCAGCCTACAAAGAAACAGGAATAGGGGTGAAAAACTGTTTTTT.

The CDR3 spells CASSLLGGWTQYF. In nucleotides, the CDR3 is TGTGCCAGCAGCTTGTTGGGGGGATGGACCCAGTACTTC. The chain joins TRBV11-2 to TRBJ2-5, with D possibly being TRBD2 (6 bases). This CDR3 spans 13 amino acids. CDR1 is SGHAT and CDR2 is FQNNGV in the germline V gene. Trimming left V 3 bases short and J 7 bases short, with 12 bases between.

This chain connects TRBV28 to TRBJ1-2, with TRBD1 matching over 8 bases. Trimming at V came to 2 bases and at J to 4 bases, leaving 15 bases not matched to a gene. The CDR3 loop spans 18 amino acids. Germline assignment: CDR1 MDHEN and CDR2 SYDVKM. The CDR3 here is CASSLVPAGQGAVYGYTF. CDR3 sequence (DNA): TGTGCCAGCAGTTTAGTTCCCGCCGGACAGGGAGCTGTCTATGGCTACACCTTC.

The chain employs TRBV3-1 (or the pseudogene TRBV3-2) and TRBJ2-1; 8 bases align to TRBD2. CDR1 is LGHDT, CDR2 YNNKEL, per germline (reference sequence). The trim removed 6 bases at V and 0 bases at J, leaving 4 bases unmatched. This CDR3 comprises 15 residues. CDR3 protein: CASREAGVSYNEQFF. Here the CDR3 DNA reads TGTGCCAGCAGGGAAGCGGGAGTCTCCTACAATGAGCAGTTCTTC.

The DNA for the CDR3 is TGTGCCAGCAGTTTCACGCAGGGCAATAGCAATCAGCCCCAGCATTTT. Translating gives CASSFTQGNSNQPQHF. V is TRBV28 and J is TRBJ1-5; TRBD1 might be the D (5 bases). The CDR3 sequence is 16 residues long. V gave up 3 bases and J gave up 0 bases, with 12 bases separating them. The V gene's germline CDR1 is MDHEN and CDR2 SYDVKM.

The chain links TRBV6-6 to TRBJ2-3, with 8 bases fitting TRBD1. CDR3 length: 16 residues. The ends lost 2 bases at V and 2 bases at J; junction bases unmatched: 6. CDR1 is MNHNY, CDR2 SVGAGI, per germline (reference sequence). CDR3 sequence: CASSYRTGTYTDTQYF. CDR3 in DNA: TGTGCCAGCAGTTACCGGACAGGGACCTACACAGATACGCAGTATTTT.

V gene TRBV19 combines with J gene TRBJ1-5, with 7 positions matching TRBD1. Germline values: CDR1 LNHDA, CDR2 SQIVND (reference sequence). This CDR3 contains 16 residues. Losses at the gene ends were 3 bases for V and 1 base for J; bases not matched to a gene: 6. The CDR3 protein is CASSITGAGSNQPQHF. CDR3 bases: TGTGCCAGTAGTATTACAGGGGCAGGGAGCAATCAGCCCCAGCATTTT.

The rearrangement uses TRBV28 and TRBJ1-6; the D gene is possibly TRBD1 (5 bases). Germline CDR1 MDHEN, CDR2 SYDVKM. Trimming cost V 7 bases and J 7 bases, with 14 bases left between them. The CDR3 extends over 14 amino acids. In nucleotides, the CDR3 is TGTGCCAGCACCCTTGGGACTTGGAATTCACCCCTCCACTTT. Its translation: CASTLGTWNSPLHF.

V gene TRBV28 combines with J gene TRBJ2-1; D uncertain. The V gene lost 3 bases and the J gene lost 14 bases, with 11 bases spanning the gap. The germline V gene encodes CDR1 MDHEN and CDR2 SYDVKM. The CDR3 spans 11 residues. The CDR3 DNA is TGTGCCAGCAGTTTTGGTCCCCGGGAGTTCTTC. Translated, it gives CASSFGPREFF.